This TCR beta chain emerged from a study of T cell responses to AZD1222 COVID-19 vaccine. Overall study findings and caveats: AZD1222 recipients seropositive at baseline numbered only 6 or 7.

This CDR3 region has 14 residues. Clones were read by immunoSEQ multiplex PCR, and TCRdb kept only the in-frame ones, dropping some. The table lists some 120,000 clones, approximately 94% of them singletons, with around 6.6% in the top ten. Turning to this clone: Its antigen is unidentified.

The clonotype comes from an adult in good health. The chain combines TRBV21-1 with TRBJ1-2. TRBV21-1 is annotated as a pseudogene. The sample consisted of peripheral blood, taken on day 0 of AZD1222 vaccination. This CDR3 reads CASSNGRIFYGYTF. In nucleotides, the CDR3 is TGTGCCAGCAGCAACGGACGGATATTCTATGGCTACACCTTC.